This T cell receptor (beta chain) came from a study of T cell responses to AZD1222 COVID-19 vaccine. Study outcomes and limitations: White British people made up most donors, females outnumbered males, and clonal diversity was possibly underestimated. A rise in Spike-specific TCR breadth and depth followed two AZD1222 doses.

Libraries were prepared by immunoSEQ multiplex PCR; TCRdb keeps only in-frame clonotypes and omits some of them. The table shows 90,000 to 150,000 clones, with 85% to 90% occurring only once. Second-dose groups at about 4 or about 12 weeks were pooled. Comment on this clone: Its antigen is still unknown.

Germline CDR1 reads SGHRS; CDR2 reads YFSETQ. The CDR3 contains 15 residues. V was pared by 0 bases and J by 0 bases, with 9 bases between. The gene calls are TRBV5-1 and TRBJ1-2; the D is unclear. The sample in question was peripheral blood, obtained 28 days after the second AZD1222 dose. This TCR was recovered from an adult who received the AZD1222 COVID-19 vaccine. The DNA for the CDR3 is TGCGCCAGCAGCTTGGAGGGTGCCACTAACTATGGCTACACCTTC. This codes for CASSLEGATNYGYTF.